What follows describes a single TCR beta chain. What it binds is unknown. The data were obtained in a study of post-analysis software for immune sequencing data. Findings and limits, study-wide: Among roughly five TRBV segments more frequent in patients than controls were TRBV5-6, TRBV5-1 and TRBV20-1.

CDR1 is LGHDT, CDR2 YNNKEL, per germline (reference sequence). The CDR3 totals 16 residues. Trimming shortened V by 4 bases and J by 4 bases, and 20 bases separated the two germline ends. Unique molecular identifiers were built into the TCR beta cDNA libraries. One entry per CDR3 protein results from TCRdb running MiXCR on the PCR reads. The sample holds 650,000 to 850,000 distinct CDR3 sequences; roughly 50% are singletons and the top ten take under 6%. Material for sequencing was blood. The source of this sequence is a girl aged 10 to 17 with multiple sclerosis. The rearrangement uses TRBV3-1 and TRBJ2-7, with D perhaps matching TRBD2 (6 bases). The CDR3 coding sequence is TGTGCCAGCAGCCCTCGAGGTGGAGGGGAGATTTACGAGCAGTACTTC. Translating gives CASSPRGGGEIYEQYF.